This T cell receptor (beta chain) was recorded in a study of control samples from healthy donors and cancer patients. The CDR3 consists of 15 residues. The germline CDR1 and CDR2 sequences are LGHDT and YNNKEL (reference sequence). The trim removed 1 base at V and 3 bases at J, leaving 5 bases unmatched. Repertoires were generated with immunoSEQ multiplex PCR, while TCRdb's copy carries only in-frame clones and drops some. The sample has about 140,000 clones, 90% to 95% seen once. The genes are TRBV3-1 (or the pseudogene TRBV3-2) and TRBJ1-2, with 7 bases lining up with TRBD1. The TCR originated in a man aged 40-49 years in good health. What was sequenced was blood. CDR3 protein: CASSQGRGLDYGYTF. CDR3 DNA sequence: TGTGCCAGCAGCCAAGGGAGGGGGCTGGACTATGGCTACACCTTC.